This T cell receptor beta chain came from a study of blood T cell repertoires in COVID-19. This CDR3 is 14 amino acids long. Germline V gene data show CDR1 as SGHNT and CDR2 as YENEEA. Unmatched junction bases numbered 3, after V lost 8 bases and J lost 0 bases. TCRdb's table, derived via immunoSEQ multiplex PCR, lists solely in-frame clones and lacks some. The table shows hundreds of thousands of clones, with 88% occurring only once. The sequencing input was peripheral blood. The receptor comes from a woman aged 25 to 39 with COVID-19, enrolled during active disease. This sequence joins TRBV11-3 and TRBJ2-1; 8 nucleotides agree with TRBD2. For the CDR3, the DNA is TGTGCCAGCCGCGGGGGGAGCTCCTACAATGAGCAGTTCTTC. This translates into CASRGGSSYNEQFF.